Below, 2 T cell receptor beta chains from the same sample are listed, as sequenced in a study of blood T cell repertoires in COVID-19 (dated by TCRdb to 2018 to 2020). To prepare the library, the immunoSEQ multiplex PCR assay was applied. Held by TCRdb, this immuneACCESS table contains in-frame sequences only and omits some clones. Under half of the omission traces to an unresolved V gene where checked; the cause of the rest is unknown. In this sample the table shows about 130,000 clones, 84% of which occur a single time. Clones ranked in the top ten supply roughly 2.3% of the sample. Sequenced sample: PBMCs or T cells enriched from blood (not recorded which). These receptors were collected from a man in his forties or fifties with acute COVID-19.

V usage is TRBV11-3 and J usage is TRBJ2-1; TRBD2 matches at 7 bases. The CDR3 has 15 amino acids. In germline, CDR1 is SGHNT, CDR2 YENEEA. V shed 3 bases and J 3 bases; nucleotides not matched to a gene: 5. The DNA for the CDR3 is TGTGCCAGCAGCTTTGGGCGGGGGAGCTACAATGAGCAGTTCTTC. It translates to CASSFGRGSYNEQFF.

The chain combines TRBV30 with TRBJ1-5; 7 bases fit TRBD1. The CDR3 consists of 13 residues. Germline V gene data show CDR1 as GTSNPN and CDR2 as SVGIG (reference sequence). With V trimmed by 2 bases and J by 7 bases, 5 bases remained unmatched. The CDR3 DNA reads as TGTGCCTGGAGTCATACAGGGGCCCAGCCCCAGCATTTT. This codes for CAWSHTGAQPQHF. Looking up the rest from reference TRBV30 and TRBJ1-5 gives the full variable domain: SQTIHQWPATLVQPVGSPLSLECTVEGTSNPNLYWYRQAAGRGLQLLFYSVGIGQISSEVPQNLSASRPQDRQFILSSKKLLLSDSGFYLCAWSHTGAQPQHFGDGTRLSIL.